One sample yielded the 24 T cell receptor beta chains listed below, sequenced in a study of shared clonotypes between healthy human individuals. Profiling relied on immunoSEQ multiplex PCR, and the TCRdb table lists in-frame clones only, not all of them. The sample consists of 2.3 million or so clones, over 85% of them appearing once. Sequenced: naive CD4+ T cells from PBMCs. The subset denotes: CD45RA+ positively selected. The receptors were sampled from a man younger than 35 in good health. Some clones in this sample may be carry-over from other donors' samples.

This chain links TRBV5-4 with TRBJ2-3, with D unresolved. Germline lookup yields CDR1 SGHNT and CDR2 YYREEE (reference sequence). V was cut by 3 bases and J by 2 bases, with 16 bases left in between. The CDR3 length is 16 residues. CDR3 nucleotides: TGTGCCAGCAGCTCTACTATCTTCTCCCCCACAGATACGCAGTATTTT. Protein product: CASSSTIFSPTDTQYF.

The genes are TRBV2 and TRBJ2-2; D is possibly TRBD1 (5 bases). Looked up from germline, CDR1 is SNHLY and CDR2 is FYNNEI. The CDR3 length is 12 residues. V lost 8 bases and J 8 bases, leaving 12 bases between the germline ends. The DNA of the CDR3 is TGTGCCAGCTGGGGCTGGTCTGGGGAGCTGTTTTTT. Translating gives CASWGWSGELFF.

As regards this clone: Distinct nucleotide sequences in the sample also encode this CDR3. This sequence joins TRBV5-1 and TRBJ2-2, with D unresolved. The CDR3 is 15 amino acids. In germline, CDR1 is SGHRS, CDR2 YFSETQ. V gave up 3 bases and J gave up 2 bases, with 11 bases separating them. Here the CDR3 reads CASSYRQGNTGELFF. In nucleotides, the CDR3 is TGCGCCAGCAGCTATAGGCAAGGAAACACCGGGGAGCTGTTTTTT.

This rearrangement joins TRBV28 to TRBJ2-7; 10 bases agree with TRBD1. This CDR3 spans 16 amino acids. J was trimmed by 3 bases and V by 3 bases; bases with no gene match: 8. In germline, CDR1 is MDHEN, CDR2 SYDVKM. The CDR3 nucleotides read TGTGCCAGCAGTTTGCCCGCGGGACAGGGGAGCTACGAGCAGTACTTC. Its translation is CASSLPAGQGSYEQYF.

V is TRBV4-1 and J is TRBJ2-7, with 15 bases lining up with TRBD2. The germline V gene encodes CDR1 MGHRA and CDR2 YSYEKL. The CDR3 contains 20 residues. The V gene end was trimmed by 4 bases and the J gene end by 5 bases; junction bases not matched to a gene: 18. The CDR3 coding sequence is TGCGCCAGCAGCCGGACCGGACGGGGGGGACTAGCGGGAGGCGAGGACGAGCAGTACTTC. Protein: CASSRTGRGGLAGGEDEQYF.

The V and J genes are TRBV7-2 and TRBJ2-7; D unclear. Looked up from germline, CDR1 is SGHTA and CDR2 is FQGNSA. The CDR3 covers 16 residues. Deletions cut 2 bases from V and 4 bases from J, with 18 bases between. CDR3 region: CASSLKPAEIMYEQYF. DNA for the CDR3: TGTGCCAGCAGCTTAAAGCCGGCAGAAATTATGTACGAGCAGTACTTC.

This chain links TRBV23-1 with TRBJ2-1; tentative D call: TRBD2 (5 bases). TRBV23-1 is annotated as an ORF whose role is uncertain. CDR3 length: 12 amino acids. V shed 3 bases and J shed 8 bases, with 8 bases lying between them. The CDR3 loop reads CASSHDGDEQFF. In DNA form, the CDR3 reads TGCGCCAGCAGTCACGACGGGGATGAGCAGTTCTTC.

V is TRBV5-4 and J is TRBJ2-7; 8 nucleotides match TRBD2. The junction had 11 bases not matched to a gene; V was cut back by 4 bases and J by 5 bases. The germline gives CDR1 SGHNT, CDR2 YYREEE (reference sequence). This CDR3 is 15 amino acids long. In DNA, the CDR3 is TGTGCCAGCAGCCCCGGGGGGGGCCGTCGTGACGAGCAGTACTTC. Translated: CASSPGGGRRDEQYF.

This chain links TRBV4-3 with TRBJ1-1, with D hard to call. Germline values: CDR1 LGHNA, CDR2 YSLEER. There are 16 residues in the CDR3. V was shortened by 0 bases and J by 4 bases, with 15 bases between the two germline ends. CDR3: CASSQDPDMGGTEAFF. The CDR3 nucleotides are TGCGCCAGCAGCCAAGATCCGGATATGGGCGGCACTGAAGCTTTCTTT.

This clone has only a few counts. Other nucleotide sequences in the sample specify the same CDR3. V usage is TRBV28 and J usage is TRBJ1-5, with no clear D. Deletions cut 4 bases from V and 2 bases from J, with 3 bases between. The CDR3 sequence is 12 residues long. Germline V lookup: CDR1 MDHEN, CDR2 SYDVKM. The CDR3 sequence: CASSWGNQPQHF. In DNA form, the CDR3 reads TGTGCCAGCAGTTGGGGCAATCAGCCCCAGCATTTT.

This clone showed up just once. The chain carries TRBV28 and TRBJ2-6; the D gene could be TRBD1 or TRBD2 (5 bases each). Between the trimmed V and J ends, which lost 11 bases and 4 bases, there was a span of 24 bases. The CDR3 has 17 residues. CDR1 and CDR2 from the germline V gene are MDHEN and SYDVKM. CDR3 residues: CAVTPEWGTPGANVLTF. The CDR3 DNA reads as TGTGCCGTCACCCCGGAGTGGGGGACGCCCGGGGCCAACGTCCTGACTTTC.

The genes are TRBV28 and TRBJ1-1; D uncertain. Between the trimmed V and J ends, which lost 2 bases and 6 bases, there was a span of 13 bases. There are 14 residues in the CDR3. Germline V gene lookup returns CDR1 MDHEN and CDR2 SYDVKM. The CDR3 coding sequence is TGTGCCAGCAGTTTACGGTCCGGGGTCGCTGAAGCTTTCTTT. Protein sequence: CASSLRSGVAEAFF.

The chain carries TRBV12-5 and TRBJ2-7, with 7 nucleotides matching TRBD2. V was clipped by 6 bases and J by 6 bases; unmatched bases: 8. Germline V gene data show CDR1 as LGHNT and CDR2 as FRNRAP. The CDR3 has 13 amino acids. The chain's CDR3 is CASGPQSGGEQYF. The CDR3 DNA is TGTGCTAGTGGCCCACAATCGGGGGGCGAGCAGTACTTC.

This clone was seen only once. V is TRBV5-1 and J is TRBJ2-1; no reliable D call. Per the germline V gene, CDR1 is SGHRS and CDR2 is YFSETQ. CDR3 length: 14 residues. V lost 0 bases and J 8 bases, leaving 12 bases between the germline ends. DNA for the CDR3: TGCGCCAGCAGCTTGGGGGATCCCGTGGATGAGCAGTTCTTC. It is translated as CASSLGDPVDEQFF. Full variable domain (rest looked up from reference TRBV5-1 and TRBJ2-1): KAGVTQTPRYLIKTRGQQVTLSCSPISGHRSVSWYQQTPGQGLQFLFEYFSETQRNKGNFPGRFSGRQFSNSRSEMNVSTLELGDSALYLCASSLGDPVDEQFFGPGTRLTVL.

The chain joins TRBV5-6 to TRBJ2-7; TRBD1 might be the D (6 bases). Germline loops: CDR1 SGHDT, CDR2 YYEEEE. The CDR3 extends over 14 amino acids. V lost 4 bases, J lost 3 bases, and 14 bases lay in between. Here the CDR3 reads CASSLPTGLYEQYF. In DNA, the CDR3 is TGTGCCAGCAGCCTCCCGACAGGACTCTACGAGCAGTACTTC.

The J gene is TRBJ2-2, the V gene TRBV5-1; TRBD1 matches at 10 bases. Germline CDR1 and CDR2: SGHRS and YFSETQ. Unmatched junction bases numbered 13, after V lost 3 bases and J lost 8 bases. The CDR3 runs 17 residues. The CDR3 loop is CASSWGTGQGTPGELFF. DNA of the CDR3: TGCGCCAGCAGCTGGGGAACGGGACAGGGGACACCGGGGGAGCTGTTTTTT.

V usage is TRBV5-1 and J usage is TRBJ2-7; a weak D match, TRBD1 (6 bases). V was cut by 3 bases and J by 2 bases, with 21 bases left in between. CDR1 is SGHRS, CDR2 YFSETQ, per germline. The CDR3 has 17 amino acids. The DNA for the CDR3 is TGCGCCAGCAGCTCCCGATTACTTCAGGACAGAACCTACGAGCAGTACTTC. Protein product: CASSSRLLQDRTYEQYF.

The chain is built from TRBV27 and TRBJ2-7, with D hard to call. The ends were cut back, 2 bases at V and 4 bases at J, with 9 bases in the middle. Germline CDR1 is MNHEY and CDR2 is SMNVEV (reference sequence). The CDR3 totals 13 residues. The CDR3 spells CASSLKVGYEQYF. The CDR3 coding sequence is TGTGCCAGCAGTTTAAAAGTTGGGTACGAGCAGTACTTC.

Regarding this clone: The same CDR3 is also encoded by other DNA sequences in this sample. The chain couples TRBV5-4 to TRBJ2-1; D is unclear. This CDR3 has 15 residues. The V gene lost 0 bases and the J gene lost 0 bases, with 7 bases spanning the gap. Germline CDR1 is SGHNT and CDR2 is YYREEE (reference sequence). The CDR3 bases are TGTGCCAGCAGCTTGGCGGCGAGCTCCTACAATGAGCAGTTCTTC. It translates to CASSLAASSYNEQFF. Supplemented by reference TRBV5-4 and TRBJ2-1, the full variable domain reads ETGVTQSPTHLIKTRGQQVTLRCSSQSGHNTVSWYQQALGQGPQFIFQYYREEENGRGNFPPRFSGLQFPNYSSELNVNALELDDSALYLCASSLAASSYNEQFFGPGTRLTVL.

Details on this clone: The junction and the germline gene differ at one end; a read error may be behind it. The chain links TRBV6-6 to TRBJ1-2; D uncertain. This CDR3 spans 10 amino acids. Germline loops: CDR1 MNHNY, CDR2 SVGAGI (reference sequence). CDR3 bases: TGTGCCAGCAGCTACCGATCCCAAAGCTTC. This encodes CASSYRSQSF.

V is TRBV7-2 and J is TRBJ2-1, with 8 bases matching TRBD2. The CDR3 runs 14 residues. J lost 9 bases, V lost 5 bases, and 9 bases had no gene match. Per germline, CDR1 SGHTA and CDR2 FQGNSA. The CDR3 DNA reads TGTGCCAGCAGCCCGGGAGGGTTGTCCGGTGAGCAGTTCTTC. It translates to CASSPGGLSGEQFF.

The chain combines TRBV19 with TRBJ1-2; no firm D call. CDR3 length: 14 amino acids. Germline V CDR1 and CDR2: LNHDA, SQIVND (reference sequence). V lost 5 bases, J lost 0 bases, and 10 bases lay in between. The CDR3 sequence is CASSARPANYGYTF. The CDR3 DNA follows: TGTGCCAGTAGTGCCAGACCGGCTAACTATGGCTACACCTTC. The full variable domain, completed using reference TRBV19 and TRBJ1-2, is DGGITQSPKYLFRKEGQNVTLSCEQNLNHDAMYWYRQDPGQGLRLIYYSQIVNDFQKGDIAEGYSVSREKKESFPLTVTSAQKNPTAFYLCASSARPANYGYTFGSGTRLTVV.

The CDR3 protein is CASSPRGAEGDEQFF. Here the CDR3 DNA reads TGTGCCAGCAGCCCCCGGGGGGCGGAAGGGGATGAGCAGTTCTTC. This sequence joins TRBV4-2 and TRBJ2-1; weak D call: TRBD2 (7 bases). The CDR3 has 15 amino acids. Germline CDR1 and CDR2: LGHNA and YNFKEQ. V lost 4 bases, J lost 8 bases, and 18 bases lay in between.

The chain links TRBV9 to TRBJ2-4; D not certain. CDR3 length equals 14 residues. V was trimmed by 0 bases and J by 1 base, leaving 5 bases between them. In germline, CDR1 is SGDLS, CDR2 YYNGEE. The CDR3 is CASSVGSAKNIQYF. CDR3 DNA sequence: TGTGCCAGCAGCGTAGGGTCTGCCAAAAACATTCAGTACTTC.